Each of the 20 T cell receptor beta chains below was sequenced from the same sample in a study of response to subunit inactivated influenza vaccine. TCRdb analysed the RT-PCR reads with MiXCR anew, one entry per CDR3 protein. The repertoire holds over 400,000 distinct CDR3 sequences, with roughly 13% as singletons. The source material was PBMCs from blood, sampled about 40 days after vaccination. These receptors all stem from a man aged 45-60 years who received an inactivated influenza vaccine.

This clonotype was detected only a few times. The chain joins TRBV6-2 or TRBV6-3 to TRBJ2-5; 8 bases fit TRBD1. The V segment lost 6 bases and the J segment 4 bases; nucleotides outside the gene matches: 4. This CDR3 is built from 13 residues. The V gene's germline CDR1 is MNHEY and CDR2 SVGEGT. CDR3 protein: CASSGQGTETQYF. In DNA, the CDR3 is TGTGCCAGCAGCGGACAGGGAACAGAGACCCAGTACTTC.

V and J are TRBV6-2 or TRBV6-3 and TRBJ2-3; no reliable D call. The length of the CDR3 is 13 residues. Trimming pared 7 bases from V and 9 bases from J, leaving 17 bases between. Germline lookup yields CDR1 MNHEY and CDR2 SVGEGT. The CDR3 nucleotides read TGTGCCAGCACCATACGGAGAACCTCAACGCAGTATTTT. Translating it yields CASTIRRTSTQYF.

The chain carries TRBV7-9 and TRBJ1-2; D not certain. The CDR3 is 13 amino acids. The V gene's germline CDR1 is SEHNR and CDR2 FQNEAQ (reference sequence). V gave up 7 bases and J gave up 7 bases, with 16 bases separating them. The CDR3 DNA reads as TGTGCCAGCATCGACCTCGCGAATCTTGGCTACACCTTC. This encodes CASIDLANLGYTF.

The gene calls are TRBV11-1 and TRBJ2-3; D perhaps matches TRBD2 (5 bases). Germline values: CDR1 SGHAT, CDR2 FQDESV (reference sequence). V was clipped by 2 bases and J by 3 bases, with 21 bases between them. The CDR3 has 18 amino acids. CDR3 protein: CASSLRKSRAMSTDTQYF. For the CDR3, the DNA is TGTGCCAGCAGCTTAAGAAAGTCGAGGGCTATGTCGACAGATACGCAGTATTTT.

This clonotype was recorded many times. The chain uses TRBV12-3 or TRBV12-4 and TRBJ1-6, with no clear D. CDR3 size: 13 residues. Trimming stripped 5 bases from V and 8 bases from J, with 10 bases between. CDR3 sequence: CASSLGKDSPLHF. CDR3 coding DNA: TGTGCCAGCAGTCTAGGCAAGGATTCACCCCTCCACTTT.

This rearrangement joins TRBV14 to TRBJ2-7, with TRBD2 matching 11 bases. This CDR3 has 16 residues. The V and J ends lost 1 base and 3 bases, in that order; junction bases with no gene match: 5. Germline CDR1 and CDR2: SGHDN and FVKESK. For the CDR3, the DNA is TGTGCCAGCAGCCAAGTCGGACTAGCGGGCCTCTACGAGCAGTACTTC. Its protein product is CASSQVGLAGLYEQYF.

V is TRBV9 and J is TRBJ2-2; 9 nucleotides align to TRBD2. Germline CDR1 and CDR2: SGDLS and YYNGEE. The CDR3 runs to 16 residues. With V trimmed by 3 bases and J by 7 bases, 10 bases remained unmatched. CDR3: CASSGAGGPPVGELFF. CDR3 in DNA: TGTGCCAGCAGCGGAGCGGGAGGCCCTCCCGTCGGGGAGCTGTTTTTT.

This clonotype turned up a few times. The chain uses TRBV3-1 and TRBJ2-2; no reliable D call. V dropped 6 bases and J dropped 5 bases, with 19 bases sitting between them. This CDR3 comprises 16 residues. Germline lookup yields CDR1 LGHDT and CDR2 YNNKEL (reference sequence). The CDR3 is CASSLRASEQTGELFF. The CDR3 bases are TGTGCCAGCAGTTTAAGGGCTAGTGAACAGACCGGGGAGCTGTTTTTT.

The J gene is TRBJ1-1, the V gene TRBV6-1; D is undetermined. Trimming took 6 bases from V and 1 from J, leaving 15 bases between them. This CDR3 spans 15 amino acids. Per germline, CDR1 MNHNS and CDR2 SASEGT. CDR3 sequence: CASSRTNLGNTEAFF. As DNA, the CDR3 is TGTGCCAGCAGCCGAACCAACCTGGGGAACACTGAAGCTTTCTTT.

For the CDR3, the DNA is TGTGCCAGCAGTTCCGACGCTAGAAGAATAAGGGGTGAGCAGTTCTTC. It is translated as CASSSDARRIRGEQFF. The chain couples TRBV27 to TRBJ2-1, with D perhaps TRBD1 (5 bases). CDR1 is MNHEY and CDR2 is SMNVEV in the germline V gene (reference sequence). There are 16 residues in the CDR3. Trimming removed 4 bases at V and 9 bases at J, with 22 bases between.

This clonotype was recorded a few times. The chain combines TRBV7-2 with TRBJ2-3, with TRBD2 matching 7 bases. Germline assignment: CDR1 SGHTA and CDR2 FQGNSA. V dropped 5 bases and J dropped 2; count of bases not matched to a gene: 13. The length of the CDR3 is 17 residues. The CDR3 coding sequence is TGTGCCAGCAGCCTTCAGGCGGGGAGGGCCTTCACAGATACGCAGTATTTT. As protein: CASSLQAGRAFTDTQYF. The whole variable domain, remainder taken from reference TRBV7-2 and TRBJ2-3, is GAGVSQSPSNKVTEKGKDVELRCDPISGHTALYWYRQSLGQGLEFLIYFQGNSAPDKSGLPSDRFSAERTGGSVSTLTIQRTQQEDSAVYLCASSLQAGRAFTDTQYFGPGTRLTVL.

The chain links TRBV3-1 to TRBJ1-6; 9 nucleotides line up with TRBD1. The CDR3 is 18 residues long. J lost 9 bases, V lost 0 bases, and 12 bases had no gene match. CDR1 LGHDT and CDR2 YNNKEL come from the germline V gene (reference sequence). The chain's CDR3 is CASSQDRQPGQGFSPLHF. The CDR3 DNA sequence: TGTGCCAGCAGCCAAGATAGGCAACCGGGACAGGGTTTTTCACCCCTCCACTTT.

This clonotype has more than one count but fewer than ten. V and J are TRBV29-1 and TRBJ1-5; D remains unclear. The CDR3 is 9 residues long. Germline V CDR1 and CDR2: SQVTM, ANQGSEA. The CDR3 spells CSERSTQHF. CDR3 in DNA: TGCAGTGAGCGCTCAACCCAGCATTTT. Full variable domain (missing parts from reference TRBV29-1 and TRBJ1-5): SAVISQKPSRDICQRGTSLTIQCQVDSQVTMMFWYRQQPGQSLTLIATANQGSEATYESGFVIDKFPISRPNLTFSTLTVSNMSPEDSSIYLCSERSTQHFGDGTRLSIL.

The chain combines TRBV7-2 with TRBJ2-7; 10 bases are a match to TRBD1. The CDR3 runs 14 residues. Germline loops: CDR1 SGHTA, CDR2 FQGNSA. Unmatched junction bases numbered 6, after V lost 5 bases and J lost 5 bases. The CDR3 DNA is TGTGCCAGCAGCCGGGACAGGGGAACCGACGAGCAGTACTTC. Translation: CASSRDRGTDEQYF.

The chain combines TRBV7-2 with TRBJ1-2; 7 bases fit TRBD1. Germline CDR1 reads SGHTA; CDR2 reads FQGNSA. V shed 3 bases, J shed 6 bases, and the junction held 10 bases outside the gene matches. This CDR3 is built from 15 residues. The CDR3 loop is CASSFYKQGYDGYTF. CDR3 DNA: TGTGCCAGCAGCTTTTACAAACAGGGGTATGATGGCTACACCTTC.

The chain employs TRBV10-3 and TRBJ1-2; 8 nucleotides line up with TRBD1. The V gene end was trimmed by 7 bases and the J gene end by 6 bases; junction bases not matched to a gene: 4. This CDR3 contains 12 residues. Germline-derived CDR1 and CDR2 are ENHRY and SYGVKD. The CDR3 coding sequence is TGTGCCATCATGGGACAGGACAATGGCTACACCTTC. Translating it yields CAIMGQDNGYTF.

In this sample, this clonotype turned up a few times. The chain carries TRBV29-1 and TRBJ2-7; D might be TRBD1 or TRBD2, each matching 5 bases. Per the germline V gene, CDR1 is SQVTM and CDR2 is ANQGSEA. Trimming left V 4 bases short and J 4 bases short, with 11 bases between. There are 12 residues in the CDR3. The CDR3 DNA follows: TGCAGCGTTGTTGGGGCGGGTTACGAGCAGTACTTC. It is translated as CSVVGAGYEQYF.

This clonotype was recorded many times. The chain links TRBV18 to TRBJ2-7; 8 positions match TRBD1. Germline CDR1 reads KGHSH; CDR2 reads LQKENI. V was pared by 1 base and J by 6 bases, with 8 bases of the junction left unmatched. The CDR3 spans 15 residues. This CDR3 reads CASSPRGLQGVEQYF. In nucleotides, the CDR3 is TGTGCCAGCTCACCACGGGGATTACAGGGGGTCGAGCAGTACTTC.

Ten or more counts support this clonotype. The CDR3 reads CASSRTSGGPMDEQFF. The CDR3 DNA is TGTGCCAGCAGTCGAACTAGCGGGGGGCCAATGGATGAGCAGTTCTTC. The rearrangement links TRBV6-4 to TRBJ2-1; 12 bases line up with TRBD2. In germline, CDR1 is MRHNA, CDR2 SNTAGT. This CDR3 is 16 amino acids long. The ends lost 5 bases at V and 8 bases at J; junction bases unmatched: 10.

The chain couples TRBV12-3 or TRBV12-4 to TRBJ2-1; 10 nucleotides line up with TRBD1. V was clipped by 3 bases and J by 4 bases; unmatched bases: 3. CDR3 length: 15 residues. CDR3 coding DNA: TGTGCCAGCAGTTTTGGACAGGGGGAATACAATGAGCAGTTCTTC. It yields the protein CASSFGQGEYNEQFF.